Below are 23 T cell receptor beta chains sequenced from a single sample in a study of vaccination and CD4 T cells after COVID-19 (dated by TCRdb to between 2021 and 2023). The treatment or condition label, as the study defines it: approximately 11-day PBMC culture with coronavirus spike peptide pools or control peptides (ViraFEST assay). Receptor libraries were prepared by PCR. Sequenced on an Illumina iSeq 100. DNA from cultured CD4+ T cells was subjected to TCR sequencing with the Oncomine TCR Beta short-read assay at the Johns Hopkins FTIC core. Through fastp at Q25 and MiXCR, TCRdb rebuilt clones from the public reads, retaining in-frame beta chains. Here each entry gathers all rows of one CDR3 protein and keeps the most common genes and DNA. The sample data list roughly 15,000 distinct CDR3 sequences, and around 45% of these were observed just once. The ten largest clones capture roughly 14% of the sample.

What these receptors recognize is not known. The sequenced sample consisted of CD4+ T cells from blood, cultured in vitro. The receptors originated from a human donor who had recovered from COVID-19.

CDR3 amino acids: CASSPGGRGTNEKLFF. The CDR3 DNA sequence: TGTGCCAGCAGCCCAGGTGGCCGGGGGACTAATGAAAAACTGTTTTTT. The V call is TRBV6-2 or TRBV6-3, the J call TRBJ1-4; a weak D match, TRBD1 (5 bases). Trimming removed 6 bases at V and 2 bases at J, with 16 bases between. Looked up from germline, CDR1 is MNHEY and CDR2 is SVGEGT. This CDR3 is 16 amino acids long.

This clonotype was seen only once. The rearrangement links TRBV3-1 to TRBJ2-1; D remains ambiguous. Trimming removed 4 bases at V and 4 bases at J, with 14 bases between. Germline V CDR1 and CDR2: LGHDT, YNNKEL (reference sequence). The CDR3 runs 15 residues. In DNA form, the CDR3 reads TGTGCCAGCAGCCTCCGGAGATCATCGTACAATGAGCAGTTCTTC. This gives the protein CASSLRRSSYNEQFF.

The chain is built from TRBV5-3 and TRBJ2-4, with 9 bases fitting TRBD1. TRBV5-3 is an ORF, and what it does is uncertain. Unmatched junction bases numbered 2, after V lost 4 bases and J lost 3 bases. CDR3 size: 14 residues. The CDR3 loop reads CARSKTGGKNIQYF. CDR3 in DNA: TGTGCCAGAAGCAAGACAGGGGGCAAAAACATTCAGTACTTC.

The CDR3 loop is CASSSYRDPYEQYF. The CDR3 nucleotides read TGTGCCAGCAGTTCGTACAGGGACCCTTACGAGCAGTACTTC. V and J are TRBV2 and TRBJ2-7, with D possibly being TRBD1 (6 bases). CDR1 and CDR2 (germline): SNHLY, FYNNEI. There are 14 residues in the CDR3. V shed 5 bases and J shed 4 bases, with 15 bases lying between them. The complete variable domain, with remaining parts taken from reference TRBV2 and TRBJ2-7, reads EPEVTQTPSHQVTQMGQEVILRCVPISNHLYFYWYRQILGQKVEFLVSFYNNEISEKSEIFDDQFSVERPDGSNFTLKIRSTKLEDSAMYFCASSSYRDPYEQYFGPGTRLTVT.

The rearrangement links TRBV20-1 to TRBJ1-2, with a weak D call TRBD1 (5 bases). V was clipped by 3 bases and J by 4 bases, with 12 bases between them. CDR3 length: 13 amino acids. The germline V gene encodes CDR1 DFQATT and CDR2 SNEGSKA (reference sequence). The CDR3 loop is CSASGAITYGYTF. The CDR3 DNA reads TGCAGTGCTAGCGGGGCCATTACCTATGGCTACACCTTC.

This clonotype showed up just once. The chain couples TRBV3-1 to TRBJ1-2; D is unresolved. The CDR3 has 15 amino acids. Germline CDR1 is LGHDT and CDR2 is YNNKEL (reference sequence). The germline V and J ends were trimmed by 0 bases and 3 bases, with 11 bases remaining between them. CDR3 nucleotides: TGTGCCAGCAGCCAAGATTTGGTCGGATACTATGGCTACACCTTC. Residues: CASSQDLVGYYGYTF.

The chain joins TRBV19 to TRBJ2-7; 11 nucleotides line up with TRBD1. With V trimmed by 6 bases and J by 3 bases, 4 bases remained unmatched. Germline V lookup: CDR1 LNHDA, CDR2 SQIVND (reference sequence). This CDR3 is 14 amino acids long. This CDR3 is CASSRDRGGYEQYF. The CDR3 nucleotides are TGTGCCAGTAGCCGGGACAGGGGGGGCTACGAGCAGTACTTC.

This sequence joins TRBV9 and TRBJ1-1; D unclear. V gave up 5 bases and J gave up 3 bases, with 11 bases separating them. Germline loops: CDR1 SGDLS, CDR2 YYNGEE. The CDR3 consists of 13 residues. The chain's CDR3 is CASSFAADTEAFF. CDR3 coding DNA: TGTGCCAGCAGTTTCGCAGCGGACACTGAAGCTTTCTTT.

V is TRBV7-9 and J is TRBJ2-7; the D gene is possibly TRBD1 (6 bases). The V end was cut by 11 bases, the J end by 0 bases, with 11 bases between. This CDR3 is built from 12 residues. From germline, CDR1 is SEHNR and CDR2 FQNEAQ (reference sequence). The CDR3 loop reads CAWGPSSYEQYF. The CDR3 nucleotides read TGTGCCTGGGGGCCGAGCTCCTACGAGCAGTACTTC. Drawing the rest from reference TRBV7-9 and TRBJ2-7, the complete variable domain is DTGVSQNPRHKITKRGQNVTFRCDPISEHNRLYWYRQTLGQGPEFLTYFQNEAQLEKSRLLSDRFSAERPKGSFSTLEIQRTEQGDSAMYLCAWGPSSYEQYFGPGTRLTVT.

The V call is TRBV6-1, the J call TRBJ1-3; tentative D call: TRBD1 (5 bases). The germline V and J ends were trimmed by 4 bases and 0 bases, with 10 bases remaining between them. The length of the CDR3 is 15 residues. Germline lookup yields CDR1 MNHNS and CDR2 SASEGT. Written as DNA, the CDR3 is TGTGCCAGCAGTGCCCCGGGGCGCTCTGGAAACACCATATATTTT. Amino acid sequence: CASSAPGRSGNTIYF.

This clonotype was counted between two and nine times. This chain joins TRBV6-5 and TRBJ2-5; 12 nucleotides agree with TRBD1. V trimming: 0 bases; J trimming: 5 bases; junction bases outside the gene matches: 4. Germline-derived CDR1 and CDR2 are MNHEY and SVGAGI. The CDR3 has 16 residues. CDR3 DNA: TGTGCCAGCAGTTACTCGGGGACAGGGGGCGGGGAGACCCAGTACTTC. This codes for CASSYSGTGGGETQYF.

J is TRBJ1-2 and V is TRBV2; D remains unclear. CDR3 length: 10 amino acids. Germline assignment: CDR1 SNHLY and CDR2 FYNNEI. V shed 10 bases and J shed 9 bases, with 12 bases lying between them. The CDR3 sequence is CATGRIRYTF. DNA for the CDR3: TGTGCCACAGGACGGATTCGCTACACCTTC.

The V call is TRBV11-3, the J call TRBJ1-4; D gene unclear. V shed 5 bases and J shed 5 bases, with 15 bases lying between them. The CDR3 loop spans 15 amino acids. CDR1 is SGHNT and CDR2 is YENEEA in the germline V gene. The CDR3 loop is CASSPSAGSNEKLFF. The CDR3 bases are TGTGCCAGCAGCCCGTCGGCGGGGTCGAATGAAAAACTGTTTTTT. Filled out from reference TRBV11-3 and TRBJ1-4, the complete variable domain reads EAGVVQSPRYKIIEKKQPVAFWCNPISGHNTLYWYLQNLGQGPELLIRYENEEAVDDSQLPKDRFSAERLKGVDSTLKIQPAELGDSAVYLCASSPSAGSNEKLFFGSGTQLSVL.

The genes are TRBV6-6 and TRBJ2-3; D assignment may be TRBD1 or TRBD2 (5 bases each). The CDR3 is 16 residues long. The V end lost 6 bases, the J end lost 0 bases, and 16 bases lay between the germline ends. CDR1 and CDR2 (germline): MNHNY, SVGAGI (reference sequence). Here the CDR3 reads CASSFPGGRSTDTQYF. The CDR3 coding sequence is TGTGCCAGCAGCTTCCCTGGGGGTCGAAGCACAGATACGCAGTATTTT.

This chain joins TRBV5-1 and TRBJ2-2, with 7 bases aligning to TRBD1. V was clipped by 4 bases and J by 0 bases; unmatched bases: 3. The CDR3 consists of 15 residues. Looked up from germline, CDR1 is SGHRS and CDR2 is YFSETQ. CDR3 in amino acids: CASSLGQTNTGELFF. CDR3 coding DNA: TGCGCCAGCAGCCTGGGACAGACGAACACCGGGGAGCTGTTTTTT.

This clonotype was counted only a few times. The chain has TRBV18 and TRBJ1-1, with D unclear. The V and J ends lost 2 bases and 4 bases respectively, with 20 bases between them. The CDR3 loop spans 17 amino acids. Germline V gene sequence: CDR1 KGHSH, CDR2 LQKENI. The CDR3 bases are TGTGCCAGCTCACCAATGTTACTAACGGAGTCGAGCACTGAAGCTTTCTTT. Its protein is CASSPMLLTESSTEAFF.

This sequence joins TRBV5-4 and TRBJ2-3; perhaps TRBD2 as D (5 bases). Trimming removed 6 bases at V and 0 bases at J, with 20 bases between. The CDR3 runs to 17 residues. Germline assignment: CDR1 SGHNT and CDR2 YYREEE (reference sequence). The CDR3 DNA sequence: TGTGCCAGCACCTTTGGAAGGAGACTACCTAGCACAGATACGCAGTATTTT. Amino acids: CASTFGRRLPSTDTQYF.

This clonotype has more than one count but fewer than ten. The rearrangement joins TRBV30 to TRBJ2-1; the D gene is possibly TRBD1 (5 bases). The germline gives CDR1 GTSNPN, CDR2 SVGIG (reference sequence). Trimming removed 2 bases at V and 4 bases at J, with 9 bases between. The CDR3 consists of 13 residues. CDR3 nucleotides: TGTGCCTGGAGTTTTGACAGTTACAATGAGCAGTTCTTC. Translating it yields CAWSFDSYNEQFF.

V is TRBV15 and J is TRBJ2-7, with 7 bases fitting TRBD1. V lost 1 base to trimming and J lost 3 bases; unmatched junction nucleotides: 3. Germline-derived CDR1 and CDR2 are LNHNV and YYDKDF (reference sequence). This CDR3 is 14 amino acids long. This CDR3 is CATSRGGTVYEQYF. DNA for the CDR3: TGTGCCACCAGCAGAGGAGGGACAGTCTACGAGCAGTACTTC. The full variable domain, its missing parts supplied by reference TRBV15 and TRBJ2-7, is DAMVIQNPRYQVTQFGKPVTLSCSQTLNHNVMYWYQQKSSQAPKLLFHYYDKDFNNEADTPDNFQSRRPNTSFCFLDIRSPGLGDTAMYLCATSRGGTVYEQYFGPGTRLTVT.

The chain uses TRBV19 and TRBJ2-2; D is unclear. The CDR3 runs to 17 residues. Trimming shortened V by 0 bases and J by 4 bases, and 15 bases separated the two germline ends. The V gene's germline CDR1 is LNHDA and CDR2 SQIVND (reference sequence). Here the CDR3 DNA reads TGTGCCAGTAGTATAGAGTTCGGTGAAGTGAGCACCGGGGAGCTGTTTTTT. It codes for CASSIEFGEVSTGELFF.

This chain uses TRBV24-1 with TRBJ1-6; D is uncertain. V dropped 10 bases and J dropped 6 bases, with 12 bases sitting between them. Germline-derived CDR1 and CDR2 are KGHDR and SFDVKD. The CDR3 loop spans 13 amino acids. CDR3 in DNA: TGTGCCACTACCGGGTCGGTTAATTCACCCCTCCACTTT. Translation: CATTGSVNSPLHF.

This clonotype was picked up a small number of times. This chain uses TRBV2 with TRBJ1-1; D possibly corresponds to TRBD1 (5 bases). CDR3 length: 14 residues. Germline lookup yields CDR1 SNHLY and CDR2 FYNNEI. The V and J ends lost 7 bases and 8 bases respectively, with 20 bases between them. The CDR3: CASILSGDLGEAFF. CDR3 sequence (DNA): TGTGCCAGCATCCTTAGCGGGGACCTCGGGGAAGCTTTCTTT.

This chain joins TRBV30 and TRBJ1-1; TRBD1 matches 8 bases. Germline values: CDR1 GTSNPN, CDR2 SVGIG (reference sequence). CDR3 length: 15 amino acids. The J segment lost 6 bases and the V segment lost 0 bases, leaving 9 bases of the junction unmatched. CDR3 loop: CAWSVQGQGGPEAFF. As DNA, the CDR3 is TGTGCCTGGAGTGTACAAGGACAGGGAGGCCCTGAAGCTTTCTTT.